This T cell receptor beta chain came from a study of blood T cells in healthy people across ages. The study, taken as a whole, reports: It was the long-lived donors that had more naive CD4+ cells and higher diversity than aged donors.

The CDR3 is 11 amino acids. V shed 4 bases and J shed 9 bases, with 7 bases lying between them. Germline V gene sequence: CDR1 SNHLY, CDR2 FYNNEI. Combining a sample-barcoded 5' primer with a J-beta primer mix, a second PCR ran for about 7 to 12 cycles. TCRdb reprocessed the 5' RACE reads via MiXCR and lists one record per CDR3 protein. The table records about 570,000 distinct CDR3 sequences, 27% of them present only once. The sample holds a few counts of this clonotype. Its antigen is unknown. Whenever a sample was processed, at least 6.5 million PBMCs were isolated. Total RNA was extracted at no less than 5 micrograms per sample.

Sequenced: blood. The chain joins TRBV2 to TRBJ1-3, with D uncertain. The sequence derives from a woman aged 70-85 years in good health. CDR3 protein: CASSVGGTIYF. CDR3 in DNA: TGTGCCAGCAGTGTAGGAGGCACCATATATTTT.